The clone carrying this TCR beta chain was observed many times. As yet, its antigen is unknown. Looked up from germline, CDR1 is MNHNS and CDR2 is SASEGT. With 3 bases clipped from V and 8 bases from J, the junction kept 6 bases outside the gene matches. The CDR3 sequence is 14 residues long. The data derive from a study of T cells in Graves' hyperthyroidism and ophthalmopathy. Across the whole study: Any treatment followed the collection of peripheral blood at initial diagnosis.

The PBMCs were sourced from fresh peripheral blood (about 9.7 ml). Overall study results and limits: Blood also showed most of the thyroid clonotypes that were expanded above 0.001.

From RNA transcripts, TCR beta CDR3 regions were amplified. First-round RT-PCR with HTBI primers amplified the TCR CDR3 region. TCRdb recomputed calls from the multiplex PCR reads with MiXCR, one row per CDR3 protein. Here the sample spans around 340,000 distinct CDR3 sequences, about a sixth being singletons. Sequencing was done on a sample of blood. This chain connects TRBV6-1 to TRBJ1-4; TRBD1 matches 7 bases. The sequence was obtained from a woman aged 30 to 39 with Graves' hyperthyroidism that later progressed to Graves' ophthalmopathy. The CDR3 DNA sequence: TGTGCCAGCAGTGACAGGGGGTTCGGGGAAAAACTGTTTTTT. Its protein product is CASSDRGFGEKLFF.